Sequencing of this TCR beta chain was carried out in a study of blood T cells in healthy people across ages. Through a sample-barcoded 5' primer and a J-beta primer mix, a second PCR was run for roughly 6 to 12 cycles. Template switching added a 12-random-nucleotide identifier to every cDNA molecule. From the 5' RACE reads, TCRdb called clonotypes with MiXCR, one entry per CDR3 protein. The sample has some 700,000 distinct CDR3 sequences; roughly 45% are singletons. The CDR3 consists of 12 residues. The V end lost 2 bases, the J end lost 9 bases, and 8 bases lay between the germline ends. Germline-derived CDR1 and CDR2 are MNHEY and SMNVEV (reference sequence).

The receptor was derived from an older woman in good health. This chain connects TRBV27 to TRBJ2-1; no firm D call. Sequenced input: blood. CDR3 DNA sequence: TGTGCCAGCAGTTTAAGCCCCTGTGAGCAGTTCTTC. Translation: CASSLSPCEQFF.